This T cell receptor beta chain was obtained from a study of blood T cell repertoires in COVID-19. The wider study: Specimens from acute and convalescent COVID-19 originated in the United States, Italy and Spain. T cells, B-cell-depleted T cells, or PBMCs supplied cDNA or gDNA.

Germline V gene lookup returns CDR1 SGHRS and CDR2 YFSETQ. V lost 4 bases to trimming and J lost 3 bases; unmatched junction nucleotides: 3. The CDR3 has 14 amino acids. Libraries were prepared by immunoSEQ multiplex PCR; TCRdb keeps only in-frame clonotypes and omits some of them. The sample lists just over 650,000 clones, over 80% occurring once. The sample consisted of peripheral blood. The clonotype originates from a woman aged 18-30 years with acute or convalescent COVID-19. The chain joins TRBV5-1 to TRBJ2-7; 11 positions match TRBD1. The CDR3 spells CASSAGTGGYEQYF. The CDR3 region has the DNA TGCGCCAGCAGCGCCGGGACAGGGGGCTACGAGCAGTACTTC.